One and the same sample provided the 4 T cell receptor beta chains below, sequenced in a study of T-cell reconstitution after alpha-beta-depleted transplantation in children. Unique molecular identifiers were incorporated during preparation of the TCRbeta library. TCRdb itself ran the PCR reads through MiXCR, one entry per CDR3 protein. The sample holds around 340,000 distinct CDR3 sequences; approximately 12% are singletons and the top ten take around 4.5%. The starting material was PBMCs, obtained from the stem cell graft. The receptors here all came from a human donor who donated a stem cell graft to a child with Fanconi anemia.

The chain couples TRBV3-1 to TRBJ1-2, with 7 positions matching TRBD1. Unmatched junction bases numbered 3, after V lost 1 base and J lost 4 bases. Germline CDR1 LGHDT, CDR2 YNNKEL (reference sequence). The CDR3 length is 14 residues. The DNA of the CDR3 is TGTGCCAGCAGCCAAGTACAGGGGTCCTATGGCTACACCTTC. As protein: CASSQVQGSYGYTF.

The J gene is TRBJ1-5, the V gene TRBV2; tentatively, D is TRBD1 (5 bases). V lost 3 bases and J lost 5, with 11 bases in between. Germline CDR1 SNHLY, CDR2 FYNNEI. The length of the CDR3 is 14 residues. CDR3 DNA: TGTGCCAGCAGTGACAAGGGACGGTATCAGCCCCAGCATTTT. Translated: CASSDKGRYQPQHF.

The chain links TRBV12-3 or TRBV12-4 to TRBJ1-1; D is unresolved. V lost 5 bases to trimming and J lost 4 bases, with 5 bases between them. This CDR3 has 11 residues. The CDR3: CASSRPTEAFF. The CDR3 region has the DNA TGTGCCAGCAGTCGCCCCACTGAAGCTTTCTTT.

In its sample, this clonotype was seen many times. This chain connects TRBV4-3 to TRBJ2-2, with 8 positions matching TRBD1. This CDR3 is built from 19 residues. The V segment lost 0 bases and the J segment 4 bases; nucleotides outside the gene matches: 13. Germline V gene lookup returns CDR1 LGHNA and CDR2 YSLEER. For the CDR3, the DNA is TGCGCCAGCAGCCAAGATCACCAGGGGGCATTCGCGGGCACCGGGGAGCTGTTTTTT. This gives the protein CASSQDHQGAFAGTGELFF.